The next 23 T cell receptor beta chains were all read from a single sample in a study of vaccination and CD4 T cells after COVID-19. Specified treatment: approximately 9-day PBMC culture with coronavirus spike peptide pools or control peptides (ViraFEST assay). The antigens these receptors bind are not known. An Oncomine TCR Beta short-read assay was used to sequence the DNA from cultured CD4+ T cells. One entry per CDR3 protein results from TCRdb running MiXCR on the PCR reads. The sample records fewer than 10,000 distinct CDR3 sequences, about 67% being singletons. Sequencing used CD4+ T cells from blood, cultured in vitro. These receptors came from a human donor who had recovered from COVID-19.

The V and J genes are TRBV24-1 and TRBJ1-2; D remains unclear. V lost 3 bases, J lost 7 bases, and 14 bases lay in between. This CDR3 has 14 amino acids. Germline lookup yields CDR1 KGHDR and CDR2 SFDVKD. The CDR3 DNA reads TGTGCCACCAGTGATCCTAGACACGTCCTTGGCTACACCTTC. Encoded protein: CATSDPRHVLGYTF.

The chain has TRBV19 and TRBJ2-1; 9 bases map to TRBD2. The V and J ends lost 9 bases and 2 bases, in that order; junction bases with no gene match: 17. Germline assignment: CDR1 LNHDA and CDR2 SQIVND (reference sequence). The CDR3 length is 18 residues. The CDR3 nucleotides are TGTGCCAGCTCCGGTCGGGGTAGCGGGAGAGGGGCCTACAATGAGCAGTTCTTC. Its translation is CASSGRGSGRGAYNEQFF.

The rearrangement uses TRBV5-1 and TRBJ2-7; 11 bases are shared with TRBD1. The CDR3 length is 14 residues. Unmatched junction bases numbered 6, after V lost 5 bases and J lost 5 bases. Looked up from germline, CDR1 is SGHRS and CDR2 is YFSETQ. The CDR3 DNA reads TGCGCCAGCAGTCCCGGGACAGGGGGAAACGAGCAGTACTTC. It encodes CASSPGTGGNEQYF.

J is TRBJ2-7 and V is TRBV6-1, with TRBD2 as a possible D gene (6 bases). Germline V gene data show CDR1 as MNHNS and CDR2 as SASEGT. V was pared by 6 bases and J by 4 bases, with 16 bases between. This CDR3 has 14 residues. CDR3 sequence reads: CASRKAGAGYEQYF. In nucleotides, the CDR3 is TGTGCCAGCAGAAAAGCGGGTGCTGGGTACGAGCAGTACTTC.

V and J are TRBV2 and TRBJ2-7; TRBD2 matches at 12 bases. The junction had 5 bases not matched to a gene; V was cut back by 6 bases and J by 5 bases. The CDR3 sequence is 14 residues long. Per germline, CDR1 SNHLY and CDR2 FYNNEI. CDR3 protein: CASSRLAGADEQYF. In nucleotides, the CDR3 is TGTGCCAGCAGCCGACTAGCGGGAGCAGACGAGCAGTACTTC.

This clonotype is deemed medium-sized. V and J are TRBV27 and TRBJ1-6; no clear D gene. This CDR3 region has 14 residues. Deletions cut 6 bases from V and 6 bases from J, with 12 bases between. CDR1 and CDR2 from the germline V gene are MNHEY and SMNVEV (reference sequence). As DNA, the CDR3 is TGTGCCAGCAGAAGGCGACTGATTAATTCACCCCTCCACTTT. This sequence encodes CASRRRLINSPLHF.

The V gene is TRBV2, the J gene TRBJ2-3, with D hard to call. Germline CDR1 SNHLY, CDR2 FYNNEI. Trimming left V 0 bases short and J 5 bases short, with 9 bases between. This CDR3 comprises 14 residues. As DNA, the CDR3 is TGTGCCAGCAGTGAAGCGGGTGGCCGAGATACGCAGTATTTT. Protein: CASSEAGGRDTQYF.

This sequence joins TRBV7-8 and TRBJ2-2, with TRBD2 as a possible D gene (6 bases). The V end was cut by 4 bases, the J end by 3 bases, with 15 bases between. The CDR3 is 16 amino acids. The V gene's germline CDR1 is SGHVS and CDR2 FQNEAQ. CDR3: CASSSGGWGDTGELFF. The CDR3 DNA reads TGTGCCAGCAGCTCCGGAGGATGGGGGGACACCGGGGAGCTGTTTTTT. The complete variable domain, with remaining parts taken from reference TRBV7-8 and TRBJ2-2, reads GAGVSQSPRYKVAKRGQDVALRCDPISGHVSLFWYQQALGQGPEFLTYFQNEAQLDKSGLPSDRFFAERPEGSVSTLKIQRTQQEDSAVYLCASSSGGWGDTGELFFGEGSRLTVL.

This clonotype was seen a handful of times. The genes are TRBV20-1 and TRBJ1-5, with D unclear. This CDR3 has 14 amino acids. Trimming pared 5 bases from V and 6 bases from J, leaving 17 bases between. Germline V gene lookup returns CDR1 DFQATT and CDR2 SNEGSKA (reference sequence). The CDR3 region has the DNA TGCAGTGCTCAACAGTCACTTACGTCTCAGCCCCAGCATTTT. Translated: CSAQQSLTSQPQHF.

The chain combines TRBV20-1 with TRBJ1-1; 9 positions match TRBD1. Germline CDR1 is DFQATT and CDR2 is SNEGSKA (reference sequence). V lost 7 bases to trimming and J lost 2 bases; unmatched junction nucleotides: 5. This CDR3 is 13 amino acids long. CDR3 coding DNA: TGCAGTGGAGACAGGGGGAAAAACACTGAAGCTTTCTTT. Protein: CSGDRGKNTEAFF.

V gene TRBV7-9 combines with J gene TRBJ2-3, with 10 positions matching TRBD2. V shed 3 bases, J shed 1 base, and the junction held 4 bases outside the gene matches. The CDR3 is 16 residues long. Germline V gives CDR1 SEHNR, CDR2 FQNEAQ (reference sequence). CDR3 sequence (DNA): TGTGCCAGCAGCTTCACTAGCGGGATGGGCACAGATACGCAGTATTTT. It yields the protein CASSFTSGMGTDTQYF.

The CDR3 DNA is TGCAGTGCTAGCCACACAGGGTCTGATAACTATGGCTACACCTTC. Translated, it gives CSASHTGSDNYGYTF. The chain recombines TRBV20-1 with TRBJ1-2; D is possibly TRBD1 (6 bases). There are 15 residues in the CDR3. Trimming pared 3 bases from V and 1 base from J, leaving 15 bases between. Germline assignment: CDR1 DFQATT and CDR2 SNEGSKA (reference sequence).

The chain couples TRBV14 to TRBJ1-6; no clear D gene. The CDR3 length is 14 residues. Deletions cut 1 base from V and 7 bases from J, with 8 bases between. CDR1 and CDR2 from the germline V gene are SGHDN and FVKESK. CDR3 DNA sequence: TGTGCCAGCAGCCAAGGAAGACACAATTCACCCCTCCACTTT. It specifies CASSQGRHNSPLHF.

V and J are TRBV6-5 and TRBJ1-6, with a weak D call TRBD1 (6 bases). The V gene's germline CDR1 is MNHEY and CDR2 SVGAGI. CDR3 length equals 16 residues. V shed 2 bases and J shed 8 bases, with 16 bases lying between them. CDR3 coding DNA: TGTGCCAGCAGTTACGGGGCAGGGGCCACTTATTCACCCCTCCACTTT. Translating it yields CASSYGAGATYSPLHF.

The genes are TRBV20-1 and TRBJ2-7; 8 nucleotides match TRBD2. CDR1 is DFQATT and CDR2 is SNEGSKA in the germline V gene (reference sequence). The CDR3 totals 15 residues. Trimming at V came to 5 bases and at J to 5 bases, leaving 14 bases not matched to a gene. The CDR3 sequence: CSARLAGGRRDEQYF. The CDR3 DNA reads TGCAGTGCTCGCTTGGCGGGAGGCCGCCGAGACGAGCAGTACTTC.

A few counts support this clonotype. This sequence joins TRBV20-1 and TRBJ2-3, with a possible D match to TRBD1 (6 bases). The V end was cut by 2 bases, the J end by 2 bases, with 14 bases between. Germline CDR1 reads DFQATT; CDR2 reads SNEGSKA (reference sequence). The CDR3 contains 15 residues. The CDR3 region has the DNA TGCAGTGCTAGAAAAGGGGGTCGGACCACAGATACGCAGTATTTT. Residues: CSARKGGRTTDTQYF.

The J gene is TRBJ1-4, the V gene TRBV6-1, with D hard to call. The germline V and J ends were trimmed by 7 bases and 2 bases, with 14 bases remaining between them. Germline assignment: CDR1 MNHNS and CDR2 SASEGT. This CDR3 has 15 residues. CDR3 sequence reads: CASTELIGTNEKLFF. The CDR3 bases are TGTGCCAGCACCGAGTTAATAGGGACTAATGAAAAACTGTTTTTT.

This clonotype was seen only a few times. This chain joins TRBV19 and TRBJ1-6; D uncertain. CDR3 size: 14 residues. Germline V lookup: CDR1 LNHDA, CDR2 SQIVND (reference sequence). Trimming took off 10 bases at V and 7 bases at J, with 17 bases between the two ends. CDR3 nucleotides: TGTGCCACTTCGAGAAGTCGTTCGAATTCACCCCTCCACTTT. Translated, it gives CATSRSRSNSPLHF.

This clonotype was recorded a few times. This sequence joins TRBV27 and TRBJ2-6; TRBD1 matches at 10 bases. CDR3 length: 18 amino acids. Looked up from germline, CDR1 is MNHEY and CDR2 is SMNVEV (reference sequence). After removal of 6 bases from V and 0 bases from J, the junction contained 8 bases not matched to a gene. The CDR3 is CASSLMGTGVSGANVLTF. CDR3 in DNA: TGTGCCAGCAGCCTAATGGGGACAGGGGTCTCTGGGGCCAACGTCCTGACTTTC. The variable domain in full, completed from reference TRBV27 and TRBJ2-6, reads EAQVTQNPRYLITVTGKKLTVTCSQNMNHEYMSWYRQDPGLGLRQIYYSMNVEVTDKGDVPEGYKVSRKEKRNFPLILESPSPNQTSLYFCASSLMGTGVSGANVLTFGAGSRLTVL.

The chain has TRBV30 and TRBJ2-7, with TRBD1 as a possible D gene (6 bases). Germline V gene data show CDR1 as GTSNPN and CDR2 as SVGIG (reference sequence). Trimming took 4 bases from V and 2 from J, leaving 12 bases between them. This CDR3 has 13 amino acids. CDR3 residues: CAWTQQGPYEQYF. The DNA for the CDR3 is TGTGCCTGGACACAACAGGGACCCTACGAGCAGTACTTC.

The genes are TRBV25-1 and TRBJ2-5; 9 bases agree with TRBD1. V was pared by 3 bases and J by 2 bases, with 7 bases of the junction left unmatched. Germline CDR1 reads MGHDK; CDR2 reads SYGVNS. This CDR3 region has 16 residues. CDR3 sequence: CASSDRDRATQETQYF. CDR3 nucleotides: TGTGCCAGCAGTGATAGGGACAGGGCTACACAAGAGACCCAGTACTTC.

The CDR3 DNA sequence: TGTGCCAGTAGTTACAGGGGTGAGACCCAGTACTTC. It encodes CASSYRGETQYF. The V gene is TRBV19, the J gene TRBJ2-5; 7 nucleotides agree with TRBD1. The V gene's germline CDR1 is LNHDA and CDR2 SQIVND (reference sequence). The CDR3 runs to 12 residues. V lost 5 bases, J lost 5 bases, and 2 bases stayed unmatched.

The V gene is TRBV7-6, the J gene TRBJ2-2, with D perhaps matching TRBD1 (5 bases). The CDR3 has 14 amino acids. In germline, CDR1 is SGHVS, CDR2 FNYEAQ. V shed 10 bases and J shed 2 bases, with 14 bases lying between them. CDR3 residues: CATQKGANTGELFF. DNA of the CDR3: TGTGCCACCCAAAAAGGGGCTAACACCGGGGAGCTGTTTTTT.